A single sample is the source of the 21 T cell receptor beta chains below, sequenced in a study of vaccination effects on CD4 cells after COVID-19. Repertoires were generated with immunoSEQ multiplex PCR, while TCRdb's copy carries only in-frame clones and drops some. The table shows 65,000 to 90,000 clones, with about four fifths occurring only once. ViraFEST expansion of antigen-specific CD4+ T cells with viral peptide pools preceded sequencing. Subsequent to roughly 9 days of culture, CD4+ T cells were isolated. Nucleocapsid antibodies were negative in the vaccine recipients, who had never had SARS-CoV-2 infection. Their antigen targets remain unknown. Sequenced here: CD4+ T cells from PBMCs cultured with HCoV-NL63 spike peptides, sampled before COVID-19 vaccination. Every receptor here comes from a human donor who received a COVID-19 vaccine.

The chain joins TRBV2 to TRBJ2-6, with a possible D match to TRBD2 (6 bases). The CDR3 length is 15 residues. Germline V gives CDR1 SNHLY, CDR2 FYNNEI. Deletions cut 4 bases from V and 1 base from J, with 8 bases between. Here the CDR3 reads CASSGAGSGANVLTF. In DNA, the CDR3 is TGTGCCAGCAGTGGGGCGGGGTCTGGGGCCAACGTCCTGACTTTC.

The chain employs TRBV5-5 and TRBJ2-3; D not resolved. CDR3 length: 14 amino acids. The V and J ends lost 1 base and 4 bases respectively, with 10 bases between them. From germline, CDR1 is SGHKS and CDR2 YYEKEE (reference sequence). The CDR3: CASSLPPSADTQYF. CDR3 coding DNA: TGTGCCAGCAGCTTGCCCCCGAGTGCAGATACGCAGTATTTT.

The V gene is TRBV7-7, the J gene TRBJ2-1; the match to TRBD1 covers 7 bases. After removal of 4 bases from V and 2 bases from J, the junction contained 14 bases not matched to a gene. The CDR3 sequence is 18 residues long. Germline CDR1 is SSHAT and CDR2 is FNYEAQ (reference sequence). CDR3 coding DNA: TGTGCCAGCAGCTGGAGAGGTAACCGGGACAGCCCCTACAATGAGCAGTTCTTC. Translation gives CASSWRGNRDSPYNEQFF.

The chain uses TRBV29-1 and TRBJ1-1, with 9 nucleotides matching TRBD1. V shed 4 bases, J shed 5 bases, and the junction held 8 bases outside the gene matches. The CDR3 covers 14 residues. Germline assignment: CDR1 SQVTM and CDR2 ANQGSEA. CDR3: CSVVDRGVGTEAFF. CDR3 DNA sequence: TGCAGCGTTGTCGACAGGGGGGTAGGGACTGAAGCTTTCTTT.

A few counts support this clone. The chain has TRBV7-9 and TRBJ2-7; D uncertain. This CDR3 spans 13 amino acids. Looked up from germline, CDR1 is SEHNR and CDR2 is FQNEAQ (reference sequence). Trimming removed 1 base from V and 2 bases from J, with 6 bases in between. CDR3 in amino acids: CASSLDEAYEQYV. CDR3 DNA: TGTGCCAGCAGCTTAGACGAAGCCTACGAGCAGTACGTC.

V is TRBV2 and J is TRBJ2-6; D unclear. The length of the CDR3 is 18 residues. Germline V gene sequence: CDR1 SNHLY, CDR2 FYNNEI. Trimming left V 6 bases short and J 4 bases short, with 22 bases between. CDR3 in DNA: TGTGCCAGCAGGCTTAGCTCCTCGGTGGAATCAGGGGCCAACGTCCTGACTTTC. Translating it yields CASRLSSSVESGANVLTF.

The chain combines TRBV5-4 with TRBJ1-6; the match to TRBD1 covers 9 bases. Germline V lookup: CDR1 SGHNT, CDR2 YYREEE (reference sequence). V shed 4 bases and J 10 bases; nucleotides not matched to a gene: 3. This CDR3 is 13 amino acids long. For the CDR3, the DNA is TGTGCCAGCAGCCGGACAGGGGAATCACCCCTCCACTTT. Translated, it gives CASSRTGESPLHF.

This chain uses TRBV7-2 with TRBJ2-1, with 14 bases lining up with TRBD2. The germline V gene encodes CDR1 SGHTA and CDR2 FQGNSA. V shed 4 bases and J 2 bases; nucleotides not matched to a gene: 7. This CDR3 contains 18 residues. The CDR3 is CASSSAGLAGAAYNEQFF. The CDR3 nucleotides are TGTGCCAGCAGCTCTGCGGGACTAGCGGGGGCCGCCTACAATGAGCAGTTCTTC.

The CDR3 region has the DNA TGCAGCGTTTCGACTAGACTGAACACCGGGGAGCTGTTTTTT. Its translation: CSVSTRLNTGELFF. The gene calls are TRBV29-1 and TRBJ2-2; the D gene is possibly TRBD2 (6 bases). CDR3 length: 14 residues. Germline CDR1 reads SQVTM; CDR2 reads ANQGSEA. V lost 5 bases and J 1 base, leaving 11 bases between the germline ends.

The CDR3 loop reads CASSQISSGGARVGDEQFF. The DNA of the CDR3 is TGTGCCAGCAGCCAGATTTCTAGCGGGGGGGCGAGGGTAGGTGATGAGCAGTTCTTC. The chain couples TRBV7-9 to TRBJ2-1; 12 nucleotides match TRBD2. Trimming at V came to 5 bases and at J to 8 bases, leaving 19 bases not matched to a gene. Germline CDR1 and CDR2: SEHNR and FQNEAQ (reference sequence). The CDR3 loop spans 19 amino acids.

The V and J genes are TRBV2 and TRBJ1-2; no clear D. V dropped 3 bases and J dropped 3 bases, with 11 bases sitting between them. CDR1 SNHLY and CDR2 FYNNEI come from the germline V gene. The CDR3 sequence is 14 residues long. The CDR3 DNA follows: TGTGCCAGCAGTGATGATGAAGGGCACTATGGCTACACCTTC. As protein: CASSDDEGHYGYTF. Variable domain in full (rest from reference TRBV2 and TRBJ1-2): EPEVTQTPSHQVTQMGQEVILRCVPISNHLYFYWYRQILGQKVEFLVSFYNNEISEKSEIFDDQFSVERPDGSNFTLKIRSTKLEDSAMYFCASSDDEGHYGYTFGSGTRLTVV.

This clone was counted between two and nine times. The CDR3: CASSLAGHNQPQHF. CDR3 nucleotides: TGTGCCAGCAGCTTGGCGGGGCACAATCAGCCCCAGCATTTT. The gene calls are TRBV7-2 and TRBJ1-5; D is possibly TRBD1 (5 bases). CDR3 length: 14 residues. Between the trimmed V and J ends, which lost 3 bases and 3 bases, there was a span of 9 bases. Germline V gives CDR1 SGHTA, CDR2 FQGNSA.

The gene calls are TRBV18 and TRBJ1-4; 8 bases match TRBD1. Germline V gives CDR1 KGHSH, CDR2 LQKENI. The CDR3 spans 15 residues. V gave up 1 base and J gave up 5 bases; unmatched junction bases: 3. The CDR3 DNA reads TGTGCCAGCTCACCACTTGGACAGGGAAATGAAAAACTGTTTTTT. Its translation: CASSPLGQGNEKLFF. Complete variable domain (other parts from reference TRBV18 and TRBJ1-4): NAGVMQNPRHLVRRRGQEARLRCSPMKGHSHVYWYRQLPEEGLKFMVYLQKENIIDESGMPKERFSAEFPKEGPSILRIQQVVRGDSAAYFCASSPLGQGNEKLFFGSGTQLSVL.

This clone was found once. V and J are TRBV6-5 and TRBJ2-3; D is possibly TRBD2 (5 bases). V dropped 5 bases and J dropped 0 bases, with 9 bases sitting between them. Germline V gene lookup returns CDR1 MNHEY and CDR2 SVGAGI. The length of the CDR3 is 14 residues. This chain's CDR3 is CASSPRDSTDTQYF. The CDR3 nucleotides are TGTGCCAGCAGTCCACGGGATAGCACAGATACGCAGTATTTT.

This sequence joins TRBV29-1 and TRBJ2-2; weak D call: TRBD1 (6 bases). The germline CDR1 and CDR2 sequences are SQVTM and ANQGSEA. V was trimmed by 4 bases and J by 0 bases, leaving 12 bases between them. The CDR3 sequence is 15 residues long. CDR3 DNA: TGCAGCGTTGGCAGGGGAAACGCGAACACCGGGGAGCTGTTTTTT. Protein product: CSVGRGNANTGELFF.

The chain employs TRBV5-1 and TRBJ2-1, with 15 bases fitting TRBD2. This CDR3 has 16 residues. The germline V gene has CDR1 SGHRS and CDR2 YFSETQ. Germline trimming cut 4 bases from V and 4 bases from J; bases unmatched to any gene: 3. CDR3 region: CASSRTSGGGYNEQFF. The CDR3 DNA sequence: TGCGCCAGCAGCAGGACTAGCGGGGGGGGATACAATGAGCAGTTCTTC.

The V and J genes are TRBV6-5 and TRBJ1-1, with D unresolved. Per germline, CDR1 MNHEY and CDR2 SVGAGI. Trimming took off 2 bases at V and 3 bases at J, with 7 bases between the two ends. This CDR3 contains 13 residues. CDR3 region: CASSYIRDTEAFF. The CDR3 nucleotides read TGTGCCAGCAGTTACATTAGGGACACTGAAGCTTTCTTT.

The sample holds a few counts of this clone. The genes are TRBV10-2 and TRBJ2-3; D call uncertain. V was trimmed by 5 bases and J by 2 bases, leaving 2 bases between them. The CDR3 contains 11 residues. Germline CDR1 reads WSHSY; CDR2 reads SAAADI. CDR3 sequence reads: CASSTTDTQYF. CDR3 sequence (DNA): TGCGCCAGCAGTACCACAGATACGCAGTATTTT.

The chain couples TRBV7-2 to TRBJ1-2, with 9 bases identical to TRBD1. Trimming removed 3 bases from V and 7 bases from J; junction bases left unmatched: 3. This CDR3 has 13 residues. Germline V gene data show CDR1 as SGHTA and CDR2 as FQGNSA. DNA for the CDR3: TGTGCCAGCAGCTTGGGACAGGGCTTTGGCTACACCTTC. This sequence encodes CASSLGQGFGYTF.

This clone was picked up a small number of times. The V call is TRBV5-5, the J call TRBJ1-4; D uncertain. V gave up 4 bases and J gave up 4 bases, with 20 bases separating them. CDR1 is SGHKS, CDR2 YYEKEE, per germline (reference sequence). The CDR3 runs 17 residues. The CDR3 region is CASSRLPNSPFNEKLFF. The CDR3 DNA sequence: TGTGCCAGCAGCCGACTCCCTAACAGTCCTTTTAATGAAAAACTGTTTTTT.

CDR3: CASSQDKGLAGILHYEQYV. In DNA, the CDR3 is TGTGCCAGCAGCCAAGATAAGGGACTAGCGGGGATACTACACTACGAGCAGTACGTC. The chain is built from TRBV3-1 (or the pseudogene TRBV3-2) and TRBJ2-7; 13 positions match TRBD2. The CDR3 extends over 19 amino acids. J gave up 3 bases and V 0 bases, and 11 bases lay outside the gene matches. CDR1 and CDR2 (germline): LGHDT, YNNKEL (reference sequence).